The 29 T cell receptor beta chains below come from one sample, sequenced in a study of blood T cell repertoires in COVID-19. TCRdb's table, derived via immunoSEQ multiplex PCR, lists solely in-frame clones and lacks some. The sample lists roughly 220,000 clones, 88% occurring once. The sequenced material came from PBMCs or T cells enriched from blood (not recorded which). Receptors were obtained from a woman aged 45-60 years with acute COVID-19.

V and J are TRBV27 and TRBJ1-2; D is uncertain. The CDR3 spans 13 residues. The germline V gene has CDR1 MNHEY and CDR2 SMNVEV (reference sequence). V lost 1 base and J lost 4, with 7 bases in between. CDR3 bases: TGTGCCAGCAGTTTATATGGGAGCTATGGCTACACCTTC. It codes for CASSLYGSYGYTF.

This clone was seen once. This sequence joins TRBV7-8 and TRBJ2-1; 7 bases align to TRBD1. The CDR3 spans 16 residues. V gave up 1 base and J gave up 0 bases; unmatched junction bases: 3. Germline V gene data show CDR1 as SGHVS and CDR2 as FQNEAQ. The CDR3 loop is CASSLEGQISYNEQFF. Written as DNA, the CDR3 is TGTGCCAGCAGCTTAGAGGGACAGATCTCCTACAATGAGCAGTTCTTC.

This clone was seen a single time. The CDR3, as DNA: TGTGCCAGCAGCTTGACAGGGGGCGCGAACGAGCAGTACTTC. Translating gives CASSLTGGANEQYF. The V gene is TRBV7-2, the J gene TRBJ2-7; 10 bases map to TRBD1. J lost 5 bases, V lost 3 bases, and 4 bases had no gene match. Per germline, CDR1 SGHTA and CDR2 FQGNSA. This CDR3 spans 14 amino acids.

V gene TRBV27 combines with J gene TRBJ1-5; 9 bases line up with TRBD1. Germline values: CDR1 MNHEY, CDR2 SMNVEV (reference sequence). The CDR3 has 14 residues. V lost 2 bases and J lost 10; bases outside the gene matches: 6. CDR3 protein: CASSLEQGAGPQHF. Here the CDR3 DNA reads TGTGCCAGCAGTTTAGAACAGGGGGCAGGACCCCAGCATTTT.

CDR3 DNA: TGTGCCAGCAGCTCCCTAATAGCGGGAGGCCCCCCCTCCTACAATGAGCAGTTCTTC. The encoded protein is CASSSLIAGGPPSYNEQFF. The rearrangement joins TRBV7-9 to TRBJ2-1; 10 nucleotides align to TRBD2. The germline CDR1 and CDR2 sequences are SEHNR and FQNEAQ (reference sequence). V trimming: 4 bases; J trimming: 0 bases; junction bases outside the gene matches: 12. The CDR3 is 19 amino acids.

This chain uses TRBV7-2 with TRBJ1-2; TRBD1 matches at 8 bases. The V and J ends lost 5 bases and 7 bases, in that order; junction bases with no gene match: 6. The CDR3 is made up of 13 amino acids. Germline V lookup: CDR1 SGHTA, CDR2 FQGNSA. The CDR3 spells CASSADRGRGYTF. CDR3 DNA: TGTGCCAGCAGCGCCGACAGGGGACGTGGCTACACCTTC.

The chain links TRBV19 to TRBJ1-2; D unresolved. Germline CDR1 reads LNHDA; CDR2 reads SQIVND (reference sequence). This CDR3 is 14 amino acids long. Trimming stripped 1 base from V and 0 bases from J, with 6 bases between. CDR3 protein: CASSIGAANYGYTF. The CDR3 nucleotides are TGTGCCAGTAGTATAGGGGCAGCTAACTATGGCTACACCTTC.

V and J are TRBV5-4 and TRBJ2-1, with a tentative D call TRBD2 (6 bases). The CDR3 consists of 12 residues. V lost 7 bases and J 6 bases, leaving 11 bases between the germline ends. Germline-derived CDR1 and CDR2 are SGHNT and YYREEE (reference sequence). The CDR3 sequence: CASGRGPNEQFF. The CDR3 bases are TGTGCCAGCGGGCGGGGTCCCAATGAGCAGTTCTTC.

This clone was observed a few times. The V call is TRBV7-8, the J call TRBJ2-7, with D possibly matching TRBD1 (5 bases). This CDR3 region has 15 residues. CDR1 SGHVS and CDR2 FQNEAQ come from the germline V gene. V lost 2 bases and J lost 6, with 17 bases in between. CDR3 loop: CASSLPRPGRAEQYF. CDR3 bases: TGTGCCAGCAGCTTACCCCGCCCCGGCAGGGCCGAGCAGTACTTC.

V is TRBV28 and J is TRBJ2-1; 7 bases line up with TRBD2. CDR1 and CDR2 from the germline V gene are MDHEN and SYDVKM. V was clipped by 10 bases and J by 4 bases; unmatched bases: 10. CDR3 length equals 14 residues. CDR3: CAISSGTGYNEQFF. The CDR3 DNA reads TGTGCCATCTCAAGCGGGACGGGGTACAATGAGCAGTTCTTC. Full variable domain (rest looked up from reference TRBV28 and TRBJ2-1): DVKVTQSSRYLVKRTGEKVFLECVQDMDHENMFWYRQDPGLGLRLIYFSYDVKMKEKGDIPEGYSVSREKKERFSLILESASTNQTSMYLCAISSGTGYNEQFFGPGTRLTVL.

This clone showed up just a few times. V and J are TRBV19 and TRBJ2-2, with 8 bases fitting TRBD2. CDR3 length: 17 amino acids. With 5 bases clipped from V and 1 base from J, the junction kept 9 bases outside the gene matches. CDR1 and CDR2 (germline): LNHDA, SQIVND (reference sequence). CDR3 region: CASSPRLAGRNTGELFF. The CDR3 DNA sequence: TGTGCCAGTAGTCCCAGGTTAGCGGGAAGGAACACCGGGGAGCTGTTTTTT.

The chain carries TRBV27 and TRBJ1-2, with 9 bases fitting TRBD1. The CDR3 is made up of 16 amino acids. V lost 6 bases, J lost 6 bases, and 14 bases stayed unmatched. CDR1 is MNHEY and CDR2 is SMNVEV in the germline V gene (reference sequence). The CDR3: CASRHLTGGGPNGYTF. The CDR3 DNA sequence: TGTGCCAGCAGGCATTTGACAGGGGGAGGACCCAATGGCTACACCTTC.

This chain joins TRBV10-3 and TRBJ1-6; D is ambiguous. The CDR3 has 15 residues. Germline V CDR1 and CDR2: ENHRY, SYGVKD. V lost 3 bases and J 3 bases, leaving 9 bases between the germline ends. CDR3 sequence reads: CAISDPRGYNSPLHF. The DNA of the CDR3 is TGTGCCATCAGTGACCCCCGGGGCTATAATTCACCCCTCCACTTT.

This clone has only one observation. The rearrangement links TRBV2 to TRBJ1-1; 10 nucleotides align to TRBD1. V gave up 0 bases and J gave up 1 base; unmatched junction bases: 8. This CDR3 spans 18 amino acids. Per germline, CDR1 SNHLY and CDR2 FYNNEI. This CDR3 is CASSEAGQGIEGNTEAFF. The CDR3 region has the DNA TGTGCCAGCAGTGAAGCGGGACAGGGGATAGAGGGGAACACTGAAGCTTTCTTT.

V usage is TRBV7-2 and J usage is TRBJ2-7; 8 bases align to TRBD2. The CDR3 runs to 14 residues. Germline assignment: CDR1 SGHTA and CDR2 FQGNSA. V lost 2 bases to trimming and J lost 5 bases; unmatched junction nucleotides: 5. The chain's CDR3 is CASSLSAGDDEQYF. The CDR3 region has the DNA TGTGCCAGCAGCTTATCAGCGGGAGACGACGAGCAGTACTTC.

The rearrangement joins TRBV7-2 to TRBJ2-1; TRBD1 agrees at 10 bases. With 3 bases clipped from V and 9 bases from J, the junction kept 5 bases outside the gene matches. Germline V CDR1 and CDR2: SGHTA, FQGNSA. This CDR3 comprises 14 residues. The CDR3: CASSLGQGTLEQFF. The CDR3 DNA follows: TGTGCCAGCAGCTTGGGACAGGGGACCCTTGAGCAGTTCTTC.

V gene TRBV9 combines with J gene TRBJ1-2; the match to TRBD1 covers 10 bases. The CDR3 totals 14 residues. Germline lookup yields CDR1 SGDLS and CDR2 YYNGEE. Unmatched junction bases numbered 7, after V lost 3 bases and J lost 8 bases. Here the CDR3 DNA reads TGTGCCAGCAGCGACCCGGACAGGGGGAGCGGCTACACCTTC. Translating gives CASSDPDRGSGYTF.

This chain joins TRBV9 and TRBJ2-7, with 11 bases aligning to TRBD2. V lost 4 bases and J lost 6; bases outside the gene matches: 3. CDR3 size: 13 residues. The germline V gene encodes CDR1 SGDLS and CDR2 YYNGEE. This chain's CDR3 is CASSTGTSGEQYF. As DNA, the CDR3 is TGTGCCAGCAGCACCGGGACTAGCGGCGAGCAGTACTTC.

The V gene is TRBV7-9, the J gene TRBJ2-2, with D perhaps matching TRBD2 (6 bases). The CDR3 totals 15 residues. Trimming took off 6 bases at V and 6 bases at J, with 17 bases between the two ends. Germline CDR1 and CDR2: SEHNR and FQNEAQ (reference sequence). The CDR3 DNA reads TGTGCCAGCAGTTACTCTAGCGAGCGGTCCGGGGAGCTGTTTTTT. This encodes CASSYSSERSGELFF.

The chain couples TRBV9 to TRBJ1-2; D remains ambiguous. The germline gives CDR1 SGDLS, CDR2 YYNGEE. The CDR3 is 15 residues long. Trimming took 1 base from V and 4 from J, leaving 14 bases between them. Written as DNA, the CDR3 is TGTGCCAGCAGCGTACAATCGGGGATTAGCTATGGCTACACCTTC. It translates to CASSVQSGISYGYTF.

This clone was seen more than once but under ten times. J is TRBJ2-4 and V is TRBV14; D call uncertain. This CDR3 region has 11 residues. Trimming cost V 2 bases and J 10 bases, with 6 bases left between them. Germline-derived CDR1 and CDR2 are SGHDN and FVKESK. CDR3 DNA: TGTGCCAGCAGCCAAAACAAAATTCAGTACTTC. Translating it yields CASSQNKIQYF.

This clone was detected only once. The gene calls are TRBV27 and TRBJ1-2; 10 positions match TRBD1. CDR1 and CDR2 (germline): MNHEY, SMNVEV (reference sequence). After removal of 3 bases from V and 5 bases from J, the junction contained 9 bases not matched to a gene. This CDR3 is built from 16 residues. The CDR3 region has the DNA TGTGCCAGCAGTTTGAACCCGGACAGGGGGAGATATGGCTACACCTTC. This gives the protein CASSLNPDRGRYGYTF.

A few counts support this clone. The chain carries TRBV10-3 and TRBJ2-3; the match to TRBD2 covers 13 bases. Germline trimming cut 2 bases from V and 5 bases from J; bases unmatched to any gene: 7. The CDR3 is 17 residues long. Germline CDR1 reads ENHRY; CDR2 reads SYGVKD. CDR3 sequence reads: CAISELTSGRAEDTQYF. CDR3 sequence (DNA): TGTGCCATCAGTGAGCTTACTAGCGGGAGGGCCGAAGATACGCAGTATTTT.

This clone was observed a few times. The chain employs TRBV5-4 and TRBJ2-3; D may be TRBD2 (6 bases). The V gene's germline CDR1 is SGHNT and CDR2 YYREEE (reference sequence). The ends were cut back, 2 bases at V and 3 bases at J, with 16 bases in the middle. The CDR3 runs 16 residues. The CDR3 is CASSLTRGLPTDTQYF. CDR3 DNA: TGTGCCAGCAGCTTAACGCGAGGACTACCAACAGATACGCAGTATTTT. The full variable domain, rest sourced from reference TRBV5-4 and TRBJ2-3, is ETGVTQSPTHLIKTRGQQVTLRCSSQSGHNTVSWYQQALGQGPQFIFQYYREEENGRGNFPPRFSGLQFPNYSSELNVNALELDDSALYLCASSLTRGLPTDTQYFGPGTRLTVL.

This clone was found once. CDR3 in DNA: TGTGCCAGCAGCCAATCGGGACTCATCTACAATGAGCAGTTCTTC. This sequence encodes CASSQSGLIYNEQFF. The J gene is TRBJ2-1, the V gene TRBV3-1 (or the pseudogene TRBV3-2), with a possible D match to TRBD2 (6 bases). V was cut by 2 bases and J by 3 bases, with 11 bases left in between. CDR1 is LGHDT, CDR2 YNNKEL, per germline (reference sequence). This CDR3 region has 15 residues.

The chain joins TRBV18 to TRBJ1-4; TRBD1 matches at 10 bases. The CDR3 extends over 15 amino acids. CDR1 is KGHSH, CDR2 LQKENI, per germline. V lost 0 bases to trimming and J lost 10 bases; unmatched junction nucleotides: 5. CDR3 protein: CASSPPGQGQGKLFF. DNA of the CDR3: TGTGCCAGCTCACCACCGGGACAGGGGCAAGGAAAACTGTTTTTT. The variable domain in full, completed from reference TRBV18 and TRBJ1-4, reads NAGVMQNPRHLVRRRGQEARLRCSPMKGHSHVYWYRQLPEEGLKFMVYLQKENIIDESGMPKERFSAEFPKEGPSILRIQQVVRGDSAAYFCASSPPGQGQGKLFFGSGTQLSVL.

The chain recombines TRBV4-3 with TRBJ2-1; D perhaps matches TRBD1 (5 bases). CDR1 and CDR2 from the germline V gene are LGHNA and YSLEER. V lost 0 bases and J lost 8, with 14 bases in between. The CDR3 spans 15 residues. For the CDR3, the DNA is TGCGCCAGCAGCCAAGATCATACAGTAGGGGATGAGCAGTTCTTC. It is translated as CASSQDHTVGDEQFF.

This clone was seen just once. The J gene is TRBJ1-2, the V gene TRBV5-1; 9 nucleotides match TRBD1. From germline, CDR1 is SGHRS and CDR2 YFSETQ. The CDR3 length is 14 residues. Trimming removed 5 bases from V and 4 bases from J; junction bases left unmatched: 6. CDR3: CASRTGGAGYGYTF. In DNA, the CDR3 is TGCGCCAGCAGAACAGGGGGCGCGGGCTATGGCTACACCTTC.

The chain recombines TRBV18 with TRBJ2-6; a weak D match, TRBD2 (5 bases). V was trimmed by 4 bases and J by 4 bases, leaving 14 bases between them. CDR1 is KGHSH and CDR2 is LQKENI in the germline V gene. The CDR3 totals 16 residues. CDR3 bases: TGTGCCAGCTCACGTACTAGTGTTGCCGGGGCCAACGTCCTGACTTTC. Translated, it gives CASSRTSVAGANVLTF.